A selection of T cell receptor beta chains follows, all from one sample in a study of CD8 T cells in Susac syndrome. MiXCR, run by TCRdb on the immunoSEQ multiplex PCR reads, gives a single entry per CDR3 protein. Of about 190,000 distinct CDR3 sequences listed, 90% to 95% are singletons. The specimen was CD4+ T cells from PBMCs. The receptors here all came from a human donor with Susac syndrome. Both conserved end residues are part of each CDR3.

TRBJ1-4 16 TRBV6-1 CASRIQRAGTGEKLFF
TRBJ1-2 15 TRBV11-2 CASSTARGGGYGYTF
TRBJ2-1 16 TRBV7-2 CASSLPQGAVYNEQFF
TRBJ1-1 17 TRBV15 CATSRGPFGDTNTEAFF
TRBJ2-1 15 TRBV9 CASSVGGTLYNEQFF
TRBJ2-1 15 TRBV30 CAWETSGCPYNEQFF
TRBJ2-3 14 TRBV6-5 CASREGNLQDTQYF
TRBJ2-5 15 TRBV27 CASSFLGSGRETQYF
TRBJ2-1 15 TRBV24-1 CATSTTSGGPGEQFF
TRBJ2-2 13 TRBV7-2 CASSPRKTGELFF
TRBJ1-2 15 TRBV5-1 CASSLAAGAGYGYTF
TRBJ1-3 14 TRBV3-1 CASSLRDSGNTIYF
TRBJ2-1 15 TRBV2 CASRRGSSSYNEQFF
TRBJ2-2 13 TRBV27 CASSRRGGGELFF
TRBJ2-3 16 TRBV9 CASTMTSGTTTDTQYF
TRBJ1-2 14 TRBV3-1 CASSQEPGNYGYTF
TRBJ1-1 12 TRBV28 CASSLDRFEAFF
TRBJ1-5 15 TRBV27 CASSLTSGGNQPQHF
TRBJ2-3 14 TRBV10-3 CAISESSGTDTQYF
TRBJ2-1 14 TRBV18 CASSPRQGDNEQFF
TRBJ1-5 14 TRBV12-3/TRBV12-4 CASGQGAGNQPQHF
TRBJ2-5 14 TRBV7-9 CASSFHGRAETQYF
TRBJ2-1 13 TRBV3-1 CASSWRRGNEQFF
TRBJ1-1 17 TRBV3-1 CASSPSSGTGKDTEAFF
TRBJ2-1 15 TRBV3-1 CASSQEIETYNEQFF
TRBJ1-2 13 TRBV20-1 CSAVTGADYGYTF
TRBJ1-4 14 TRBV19 CAVRPGTASEKLFF
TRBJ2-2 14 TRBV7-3 CASSLIPDRGELFF
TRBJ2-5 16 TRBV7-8 CASSSTRGRTQETQYF
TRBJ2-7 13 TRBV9 CASSPPHLSEQYF